These 4 T cell receptor beta chains were sequenced from one sample in a study of T cells in Graves' hyperthyroidism and ophthalmopathy. RNA transcripts yielded amplified TCR beta CDR3 regions. In the first-round RT-PCR of the TCR CDR3, the HTBI primer set was used. TCRdb itself ran the multiplex PCR reads through MiXCR, one entry per CDR3 protein. There are around 200,000 distinct CDR3 sequences in the sample; approximately 20% occur only once, and about 45% lies in the top ten. Sequencing used blood. Receptors originate from a man between 35 and 55 years old with Graves' hyperthyroidism.

The chain uses TRBV6-2 or TRBV6-3 and TRBJ2-1; 8 positions agree with TRBD1. The CDR3 contains 13 residues. Trimming removed 5 bases from V and 8 bases from J; junction bases left unmatched: 5. The germline gives CDR1 MNHEY, CDR2 SVGEGT. CDR3 residues: CASSNRGFDEQFF. The CDR3 DNA sequence: TGTGCCAGCAGTAACAGGGGGTTCGATGAGCAGTTCTTC.

This clonotype was detected many times. V and J are TRBV5-1 and TRBJ1-1; TRBD1 is a possible D gene (5 bases). V was cut by 3 bases and J by 6 bases, with 15 bases left in between. The germline CDR1 and CDR2 sequences are SGHRS and YFSETQ. The CDR3 is 14 amino acids. CDR3 coding DNA: TGCGCCAGCAGCTGGGGGGACGGTTTCCCTGAAGCTTTCTTT. Translation gives CASSWGDGFPEAFF.

The table lists this clonotype with many counts. The chain recombines TRBV5-1 with TRBJ2-7, with 7 bases matching TRBD1. The CDR3 has 14 residues. V gave up 3 bases and J gave up 2 bases; unmatched junction bases: 5. CDR1 is SGHRS, CDR2 YFSETQ, per germline. The CDR3 DNA follows: TGCGCCAGCAGCTCGGACAGGCCACCCTACGAGCAGTACTTC. Its translation is CASSSDRPPYEQYF.

This clonotype showed up many times. V is TRBV10-2 and J is TRBJ2-5, with 9 bases identical to TRBD2. With V trimmed by 6 bases and J by 3 bases, 8 bases remained unmatched. The CDR3 contains 15 residues. Germline V gene lookup returns CDR1 WSHSY and CDR2 SAAADI. The CDR3 DNA reads as TGCGCCAGCAGCTCTCCGGGACTAGCAGAAGAGACCCAGTACTTC. It specifies CASSSPGLAEETQYF.